This TCR beta chain was profiled in a study of metastatic and nonmetastatic thyroid tumors. As for the study in general: Where malignant and benign thyroid patients were concerned, repertoires were compared across blood and tumor or nodule tissue.

TCRdb reprocessed the PCR reads via MiXCR. This sample has tens of thousands of clones, with under 20% found just once. This clone was observed many times. There are 13 residues in the CDR3. Germline V gene lookup returns CDR1 DFQATT and CDR2 SNEGSKA (reference sequence). The V gene lost 2 bases and the J gene lost 4 bases, with 8 bases spanning the gap. Thyroid surgery was performed in patients who had received no treatment beforehand. The origin of this receptor is a female donor with papillary thyroid cancer or a benign thyroid nodule (not recorded which). Some clones in this sample may be carry-over from other donors' samples. Sequenced: blood. This chain joins TRBV20-1 and TRBJ1-4; unclear D gene. In DNA, the CDR3 is TGCAGTGCTAGACCCAGCCTTAATGAAAAACTGTTTTTT. It yields the protein CSARPSLNEKLFF.